Shown below are 9 T cell receptor beta chains from a single sample sequenced in a study of shared clonotypes between healthy human individuals (dated by TCRdb to between 2020 and 2021). Libraries were prepared through the immunoSEQ multiplex PCR assay. Not all clones reach the TCRdb copy of this immuneACCESS table, which keeps in-frame sequences only. Checked studies attribute under half of the gap to unresolved V genes and leave the rest unexplained. In this sample the table shows about 2,200,000 clones, approximately 94% of which occur a single time. The ten largest clones add up to around 1.7% of the sample. CD8 naive samples were obtained by positive selection for CCR7 among CD45RO-negative cells, yielding a CD45RA+CCR7+ population from which TemRA cells were excluded. Sequenced input: naive CD8+ T cells from PBMCs. Reading the label with the study, this specimen's cell subset or site is: CD45RA+CCR7+. All receptors derive from a young man in good health. Some clones in this sample may be carry-over from other donors' samples.

V and J are TRBV2 and TRBJ2-5; D may be TRBD1 (7 bases). The V gene lost 8 bases and the J gene lost 2 bases, with 15 bases spanning the gap. The CDR3 has 14 amino acids. Germline V CDR1 and CDR2: SNHLY, FYNNEI. In nucleotides, the CDR3 is TGTGCCAGCTGCGGGACAGACTCTCAAGAGACCCAGTACTTC. This gives the protein CASCGTDSQETQYF.

CDR3 DNA sequence: TGCGCCAGCAGCCCCATTGGGGGTGTTAATGAAAAACTGTTTTTT. It specifies CASSPIGGVNEKLFF. This rearrangement joins TRBV4-1 to TRBJ1-4; TRBD1 might be the D (5 bases). The V end was cut by 4 bases, the J end by 4 bases, with 13 bases between. This CDR3 has 15 residues. Germline values: CDR1 MGHRA, CDR2 YSYEKL.

The chain uses TRBV4-3 and TRBJ2-1; 13 bases map to TRBD2. V dropped 1 base and J dropped 8; count of bases not matched to a gene: 2. CDR1 is LGHNA and CDR2 is YSLEER in the germline V gene. The CDR3 extends over 15 amino acids. CDR3 coding DNA: TGCGCCAGCAGCCAAGGGACTAGCGGGAGAGATGAGCAGTTCTTC. Translating gives CASSQGTSGRDEQFF.

V usage is TRBV6-1 and J usage is TRBJ2-7, with D possibly TRBD2 on 5 matching bases. V lost 8 bases to trimming and J lost 10 bases, with 12 bases between them. The CDR3 spans 10 residues. Germline-derived CDR1 and CDR2 are MNHNS and SASEGT. CDR3 protein: CASAGGPQYF. Here the CDR3 DNA reads TGTGCCAGCGCCGGCGGGCCTCAGTACTTC.

The CDR3 sequence is CASSQPLEGQETQYF. The CDR3 nucleotides read TGCGCCAGCAGCCAACCTCTCGAGGGTCAAGAGACCCAGTACTTC. The chain employs TRBV4-1 and TRBJ2-5; D is perhaps TRBD2 (5 bases). Germline V gives CDR1 MGHRA, CDR2 YSYEKL. V was pared by 2 bases and J by 2 bases, with 12 bases between. The CDR3 spans 15 residues.

The rearrangement links TRBV15 to TRBJ2-3; TRBD2 matches at 14 bases. Germline assignment: CDR1 LNHNV and CDR2 YYDKDF (reference sequence). This CDR3 region has 17 residues. Trimming at V came to 2 bases and at J to 3 bases, leaving 4 bases not matched to a gene. The CDR3 loop is CATSRSGTSGRTDTQYF. As DNA, the CDR3 is TGTGCCACCAGCAGATCAGGGACTAGCGGGAGAACAGATACGCAGTATTTT.

The chain has TRBV5-6 and TRBJ2-7; 12 bases match TRBD1. This CDR3 region has 15 residues. V was clipped by 3 bases and J by 7 bases; unmatched bases: 8. Looked up from germline, CDR1 is SGHDT and CDR2 is YYEEEE. CDR3 DNA sequence: TGTGCCAGCAGCTCACCGGGACAGGGGGCGCAGGAGCAGTACTTC. It is translated as CASSSPGQGAQEQYF.

Notes on this clone: Other DNA sequences in the same sample also yield this CDR3. The chain is built from TRBV13 and TRBJ2-2; D gene ambiguous. This CDR3 comprises 13 residues. V was cut by 2 bases and J by 1 base, with 2 bases left in between. Germline lookup yields CDR1 PRHDT and CDR2 FYEKMQ (reference sequence). CDR3 in amino acids: CASSLRNTGELFF. CDR3 DNA: TGTGCCAGCAGCTTAAGGAACACCGGGGAGCTGTTTTTT.

CDR3 coding DNA: TGTGCCAGCAGTGAAGTAGGGTGGGGTGAAAAACTGTTTTTT. This translates into CASSEVGWGEKLFF. The chain couples TRBV2 to TRBJ1-4; D uncertain. Germline values: CDR1 SNHLY, CDR2 FYNNEI. V was pared by 1 base and J by 7 bases, with 10 bases between. CDR3 length equals 14 residues.